This T cell receptor beta chain was identified in a study of blood T cell repertoires in COVID-19. In the study overall: Italy, Spain and the United States were the sources of the convalescent and acute COVID-19 samples. Sources were T cells, B-cell-depleted T cells, or PBMCs; the material itself was cDNA or gDNA.

In the study's own analysis: The authors estimated nucleated cell counts from reference gene primer amplification. Sequenced by immunoSEQ multiplex PCR; TCRdb stores in-frame clones only, minus some. The DNA gave D and trimming, while V, J and clone size come from that table. Here the sample spans tens of thousands of clones, 89% being singletons. V lost 4 bases to trimming and J lost 4 bases, with 5 bases between them. CDR3 length: 11 residues. The V gene's germline CDR1 is DFQATT and CDR2 SNEGSKA (reference sequence). The genes are TRBV20-1 and TRBJ2-1, with D hard to call. The clonotype originates from a man between 60 and 75 years old with active COVID-19. The source material was peripheral blood. The CDR3 DNA reads TGCAGTGCTAACGGGTACAATGAGCAGTTCTTC. This encodes CSANGYNEQFF.